The T cell receptor beta chain described here comes from a study of T cell repertoires in cytomegalovirus infection. Study conclusions and caveats: CMV-specific TCR beta clonotypes restricted by HLA-C dominated the ex vivo response.

To note about this clonotype: Its antigen is currently unknown.

MiXCR was run by TCRdb on the reads, yielding one entry per CDR3 protein. Of some 900,000 distinct CDR3 sequences in the sample, less than 35% were seen once. The CDR3 runs to 19 residues. Germline CDR1 MGHDK, CDR2 SYGVNS. V lost 4 bases and J 1 base, leaving 22 bases between the germline ends. Source: cultured CD8+ T cells from PBMCs, taken from culture after CMV antigen stimulation. V and J are TRBV25-1 and TRBJ2-2; a possible D gene is TRBD2 (5 bases). The origin of this receptor is a human donor in good health (CMV status not recorded). Some clones in this sample may be carry-over from other donors' samples. CDR3 protein: CASSVAMERWQENTGELFF. The CDR3 DNA follows: TGTGCCAGCAGTGTAGCAATGGAGCGGTGGCAGGAGAACACCGGGGAGCTGTTTTTT.